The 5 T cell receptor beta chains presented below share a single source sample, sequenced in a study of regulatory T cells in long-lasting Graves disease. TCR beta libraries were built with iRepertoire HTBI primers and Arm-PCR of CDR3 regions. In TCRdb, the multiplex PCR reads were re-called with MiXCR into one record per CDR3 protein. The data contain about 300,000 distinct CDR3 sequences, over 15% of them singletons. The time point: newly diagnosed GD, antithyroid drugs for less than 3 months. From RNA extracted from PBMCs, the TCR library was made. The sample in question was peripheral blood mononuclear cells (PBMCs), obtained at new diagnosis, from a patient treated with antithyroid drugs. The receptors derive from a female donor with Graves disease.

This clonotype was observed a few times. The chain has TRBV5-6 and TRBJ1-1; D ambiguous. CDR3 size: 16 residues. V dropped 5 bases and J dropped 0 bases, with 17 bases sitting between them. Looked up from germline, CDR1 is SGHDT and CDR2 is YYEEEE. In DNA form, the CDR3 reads TGTGCCAGCAGATCTGGTTACGGGATACTGAACACTGAAGCTTTCTTT. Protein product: CASRSGYGILNTEAFF. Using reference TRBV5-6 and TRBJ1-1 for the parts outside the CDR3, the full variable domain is DAGVTQSPTHLIKTRGQQVTLRCSPKSGHDTVSWYQQALGQGPQFIFQYYEEEERQRGNFPDRFSGHQFPNYSSELNVNALLLGDSALYLCASRSGYGILNTEAFFGQGTRLTVV.

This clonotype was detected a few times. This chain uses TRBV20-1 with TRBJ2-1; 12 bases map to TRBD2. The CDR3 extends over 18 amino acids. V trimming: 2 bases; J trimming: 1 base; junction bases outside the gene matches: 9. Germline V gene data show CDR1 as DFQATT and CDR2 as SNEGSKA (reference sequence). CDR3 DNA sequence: TGCAGTGCTAGAAGAACTAGGACTAGCGGGGCGTCCTACAATGAGCAGTTCTTC. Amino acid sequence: CSARRTRTSGASYNEQFF.

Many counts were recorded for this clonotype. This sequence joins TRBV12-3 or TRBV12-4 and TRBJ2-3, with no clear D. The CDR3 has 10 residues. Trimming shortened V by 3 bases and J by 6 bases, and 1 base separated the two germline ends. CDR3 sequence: CASSFDTQYF. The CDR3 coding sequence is TGTGCCAGCAGTTTCGATACGCAGTATTTT.

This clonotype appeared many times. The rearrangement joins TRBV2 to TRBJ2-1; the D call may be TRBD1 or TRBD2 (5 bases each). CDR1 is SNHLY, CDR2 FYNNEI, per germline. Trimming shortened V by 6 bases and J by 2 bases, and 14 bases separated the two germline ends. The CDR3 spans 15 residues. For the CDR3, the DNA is TGTGCCAGCAGGGACACTAGAGGAACCTACAATGAGCAGTTCTTC. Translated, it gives CASRDTRGTYNEQFF.

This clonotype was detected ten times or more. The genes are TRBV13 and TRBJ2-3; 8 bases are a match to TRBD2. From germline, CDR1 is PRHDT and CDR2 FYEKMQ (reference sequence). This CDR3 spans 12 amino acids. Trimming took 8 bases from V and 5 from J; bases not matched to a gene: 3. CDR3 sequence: CASFGGEDTQYF. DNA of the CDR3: TGTGCCAGCTTCGGGGGGGAAGATACGCAGTATTTT.